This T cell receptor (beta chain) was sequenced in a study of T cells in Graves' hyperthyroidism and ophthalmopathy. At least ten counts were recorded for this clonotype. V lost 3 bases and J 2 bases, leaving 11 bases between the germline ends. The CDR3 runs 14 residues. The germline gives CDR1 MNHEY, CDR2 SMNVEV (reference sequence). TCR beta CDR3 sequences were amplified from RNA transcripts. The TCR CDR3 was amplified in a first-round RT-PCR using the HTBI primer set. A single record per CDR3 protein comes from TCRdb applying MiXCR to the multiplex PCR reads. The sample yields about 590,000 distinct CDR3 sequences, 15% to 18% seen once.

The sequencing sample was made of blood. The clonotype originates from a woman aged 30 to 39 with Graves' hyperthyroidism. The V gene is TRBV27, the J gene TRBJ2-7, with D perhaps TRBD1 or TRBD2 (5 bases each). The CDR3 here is CASSFGGDTYEQYF. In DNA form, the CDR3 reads TGTGCCAGCAGTTTTGGGGGAGATACCTACGAGCAGTACTTC.